The clone carrying this TCR beta chain occurred a few times. Amplification yielded TCR beta CDR3 regions, with RNA transcripts as the source. HTBI primers were employed in a first-round RT-PCR of the TCR CDR3. TCRdb re-derived calls from the multiplex PCR reads in MiXCR, one entry per CDR3 protein. The sample shows 390,000 or so distinct CDR3 sequences, about 14% of them seen only once. This specimen belongs to a study of T cells in Graves' hyperthyroidism and ophthalmopathy. The CDR3 length is 14 residues. The germline V gene has CDR1 MNHNS and CDR2 SASEGT. Trimming removed 5 bases from V and 5 bases from J, with 15 bases in between.

What was sequenced was blood. This sequence was found in a man aged 18 to 30 with Graves' ophthalmopathy. This chain connects TRBV6-1 to TRBJ1-1, with D unresolved. DNA for the CDR3: TGTGCCAGCAGTTTCCCCCCGAAGGGAACTGAAGCTTTCTTT. Translation: CASSFPPKGTEAFF.